This T cell receptor (beta chain) was observed in a study of cytomegalovirus exposure and HLA in healthy donors. With 60 Vbeta and 13 Jbeta primers, the PCR was carried out. The data were produced by immunoSEQ multiplex PCR, yet TCRdb's version contains in-frame clones alone and is incomplete. The data hold around 50,000 clones, with just under 85% observed a single time. The V and J ends lost 2 bases and 4 bases respectively, with 16 bases between them. CDR3 length equals 15 residues. Per germline, CDR1 SGHDT and CDR2 YYEEEE. Specimen: PBMCs. The J gene is TRBJ2-7, the V gene TRBV5-6; tentatively, D is TRBD1 (6 bases). The receptor was isolated from a middle-aged man in good health and CMV-seronegative. CDR3 in amino acids: CASSLVLQGRYEQYF. The CDR3 nucleotides are TGTGCCAGCAGCTTAGTTCTACAGGGAAGGTACGAGCAGTACTTC.